The 18 T cell receptor beta chains below were found in one sample sequenced in a study of sequential checkpoint blockade in melanoma. The treatment is: randomized to nivolumab then ipilimumab (arm A) or the reverse (arm B). This table comes from immunoSEQ multiplex PCR, and its TCRdb copy is limited to in-frame clones, with some not included. The table shows tens of thousands of clones, with less than 90% occurring only once. The source was CD8+ T cells sorted from blood (inferred from file names), collected from a patient given nivolumab and ipilimumab in sequence. All receptors come from a human donor with melanoma.

The V and J genes are TRBV4-3 and TRBJ1-1; 7 nucleotides line up with TRBD1. The CDR3 runs 14 residues. From germline, CDR1 is LGHNA and CDR2 YSLEER. V lost 0 bases, J lost 5 bases, and 3 bases stayed unmatched. The CDR3 sequence is CASSQDQGQTEAFF. DNA of the CDR3: TGCGCCAGCAGCCAAGACCAGGGACAGACTGAAGCTTTCTTT.

This chain links TRBV7-6 with TRBJ1-2; D remains ambiguous. Germline V gives CDR1 SGHVS, CDR2 FNYEAQ. The CDR3 runs 10 residues. The germline V and J ends were trimmed by 4 bases and 8 bases, with 5 bases remaining between them. This CDR3 is CASSSEGYTF. The CDR3 nucleotides are TGTGCCAGCAGCTCGGAGGGCTACACCTTC.

V and J are TRBV27 and TRBJ1-5; the D is unclear. Per the germline V gene, CDR1 is MNHEY and CDR2 is SMNVEV (reference sequence). The germline V and J ends were trimmed by 0 bases and 6 bases, with 15 bases remaining between them. The CDR3 length is 16 residues. CDR3 coding DNA: TGTGCCAGCAGTTTATCCGGGGTTATCATGGTTCAGCCCCAGCATTTT. The encoded protein is CASSLSGVIMVQPQHF.

The chain recombines TRBV2 with TRBJ2-7, with TRBD1 matching over 7 bases. Trimming at V came to 3 bases and at J to 3 bases, leaving 5 bases not matched to a gene. The CDR3 consists of 14 residues. Per the germline V gene, CDR1 is SNHLY and CDR2 is FYNNEI. The CDR3 is CASSDQGVNYEQYF. The CDR3 DNA follows: TGTGCCAGCAGTGACCAGGGGGTGAACTACGAGCAGTACTTC.

The J gene is TRBJ2-7, the V gene TRBV5-4, with 11 bases matching TRBD1. J gave up 6 bases and V 9 bases, and 8 bases lay outside the gene matches. CDR1 and CDR2 from the germline V gene are SGHNT and YYREEE (reference sequence). This CDR3 spans 13 amino acids. This CDR3 reads CAISWDRGAEQYF. The DNA of the CDR3 is TGTGCCATATCGTGGGACAGGGGGGCCGAGCAGTACTTC.

The CDR3 DNA reads TGTGCCAGCAGTTACTCTGGGCAGGGGGCCTCTGAAGCTTTCTTT. Residues: CASSYSGQGASEAFF. This chain connects TRBV6-5 to TRBJ1-1, with 8 positions matching TRBD1. In germline, CDR1 is MNHEY, CDR2 SVGAGI. V shed 0 bases and J 6 bases; nucleotides not matched to a gene: 6. CDR3 length: 15 amino acids.

The chain recombines TRBV29-1 with TRBJ1-2; 8 positions agree with TRBD1. Trimming removed 1 base from V and 4 bases from J; junction bases left unmatched: 5. Germline-derived CDR1 and CDR2 are SQVTM and ANQGSEA. This CDR3 contains 14 residues. The CDR3 nucleotides are TGCAGCGTTGAAGTGTGGGACAGGTCCTATGGCTACACCTTC. Translated, it gives CSVEVWDRSYGYTF.

The chain has TRBV27 and TRBJ2-3; 11 positions match TRBD1. Germline V CDR1 and CDR2: MNHEY, SMNVEV (reference sequence). The J segment lost 7 bases and the V segment lost 2 bases, leaving 5 bases of the junction unmatched. The CDR3 length is 15 residues. The CDR3 is CASSLLGQGANTQYF. CDR3 bases: TGTGCCAGCAGTTTACTCGGACAGGGGGCTAATACGCAGTATTTT.

Turning to this clone: The junction does not match germline at one end; this may be a read error. The chain links TRBV4-2 to TRBJ2-6; maybe TRBD1 (5 bases). Germline V gene lookup returns CDR1 LGHNA and CDR2 YNFKEQ. This CDR3 comprises 16 residues. Here the CDR3 reads CTSSPGAGSGANVLTF. CDR3 coding DNA: TGTACCAGCAGCCCTGGCGCAGGGTCCGGGGCCAACGTCCTGACTTTC.

The chain couples TRBV4-1 to TRBJ2-7; D is unclear. Germline loops: CDR1 MGHRA, CDR2 YSYEKL. Trimming left V 6 bases short and J 3 bases short, with 12 bases between. The CDR3 has 13 amino acids. The CDR3 DNA reads TGCGCCAGCAGGGGCGAAAACCGCTACGAGCAGTACTTC. Translated: CASRGENRYEQYF.

V gene TRBV11-2 combines with J gene TRBJ2-7; 8 bases align to TRBD2. J gave up 3 bases and V 5 bases, and 9 bases lay outside the gene matches. CDR1 is SGHAT, CDR2 FQNNGV, per germline. This CDR3 is 15 amino acids long. The CDR3 spells CASSLGSSGLYEQYF. DNA for the CDR3: TGTGCCAGCAGCCTAGGCTCTAGCGGGCTCTACGAGCAGTACTTC.

This chain connects TRBV6-6 to TRBJ1-1; D might be TRBD1 (6 bases). CDR1 and CDR2 (germline): MNHNY, SVGAGI (reference sequence). Trimming left V 5 bases short and J 4 bases short, with 8 bases between. The CDR3 runs 12 residues. The chain's CDR3 is CASSRGGTEAFF. The DNA for the CDR3 is TGTGCCAGCAGTCGAGGGGGCACTGAAGCTTTCTTT.

The V and J genes are TRBV6-5 and TRBJ1-1, with D possibly being TRBD1 (6 bases). This CDR3 region has 13 residues. V lost 3 bases and J 5 bases, leaving 10 bases between the germline ends. The germline V gene encodes CDR1 MNHEY and CDR2 SVGAGI. The CDR3 DNA is TGTGCCAGCAGTTATGTCCAGGGGACTGAAGCTTTCTTT. Amino acid sequence: CASSYVQGTEAFF.

The CDR3 region has the DNA TGTGCCAGCAGCCATTATGACAGGGTGTACGAGCAGTACTTC. Translation: CASSHYDRVYEQYF. The J gene is TRBJ2-7, the V gene TRBV2, with TRBD1 matching 7 bases. CDR1 and CDR2 from the germline V gene are SNHLY and FYNNEI. J gave up 4 bases and V 6 bases, and 9 bases lay outside the gene matches. There are 14 residues in the CDR3.

The CDR3 DNA follows: TGTGCCAGCAGTTCCCTCGCAGATTACAATGAGCAGTTCTTC. It is translated as CASSSLADYNEQFF. The rearrangement links TRBV28 to TRBJ2-1; D ambiguous. Trimming removed 4 bases from V and 4 bases from J, with 11 bases in between. Germline CDR1 MDHEN, CDR2 SYDVKM. The CDR3 is 14 residues long.

The V gene is TRBV6-5, the J gene TRBJ2-7; D may be TRBD1 (6 bases). Trimming took 2 bases from V and 5 from J, leaving 13 bases between them. From germline, CDR1 is MNHEY and CDR2 SVGAGI. The CDR3 is made up of 14 amino acids. The CDR3 region has the DNA TGTGCCAGCAGTTACCGACAGGATCCCAACGAGCAGTACTTC. Protein product: CASSYRQDPNEQYF.

The chain recombines TRBV5-8 with TRBJ2-7; D ambiguous. The ends were cut back, 0 bases at V and 4 bases at J, with 8 bases in the middle. CDR3 length: 13 residues. The germline V gene has CDR1 SGHTS and CDR2 YDEGEE. CDR3 DNA sequence: TGTGCCAGCAGCTTGGTGAGCGAGTACGAGCAGTACTTC. Translated: CASSLVSEYEQYF.

The rearrangement uses TRBV2 and TRBJ2-2; 13 bases match TRBD2. Germline V CDR1 and CDR2: SNHLY, FYNNEI. V dropped 7 bases and J dropped 3; count of bases not matched to a gene: 5. This CDR3 region has 16 residues. The CDR3 DNA sequence: TGTGCCAGCATCGGACTAGCGGGAGTCCACACCGGGGAGCTGTTTTTT. It is translated as CASIGLAGVHTGELFF.